Listed below are T cell receptor beta chains from one sample, sequenced in a study of cytomegalovirus exposure and HLA in healthy donors. Profiling relied on immunoSEQ multiplex PCR, and the TCRdb table lists in-frame clones only, not all of them. The sample contains some 170,000 clones, 80% to 85% of which appear only once. Specimen: PBMCs. These receptors were collected from a woman aged 25 to 39 in good health and CMV-seronegative. Both conserved end residues are part of each CDR3. Fields, in order: J gene, clone size, D gene, V gene, CDR3 DNA, CDR3 protein. A D gene is named only where the DNA matches it firmly. Part of the rows lack a size; the others show once, few, many or a class for expanded clones.

TRBJ1-1,-,TRBD1,TRBV5-6,TGTGCCAGCAGCTGGGATAACCACAGGGGAGGTACTGAAGCTTTCTTT,CASSWDNHRGGTEAFF
TRBJ1-2,-,-,TRBV6-1,TGTGCCAGCAGCATTTCGACAGACCTCTCAGGGGGCTACACCTTC,CASSISTDLSGGYTF
TRBJ1-2,-,TRBD1,TRBV7-9,TGTTCCAGCAATGACATGGGACAGGGTCTCTATGGCTACACCTTC,CSSNDMGQGLYGYTF
TRBJ2-1,-,TRBD1,TRBV2,TGTGCCAGCAGTGGCAGCGTCGGGACAGCCGCGCACAATGAGCAGTTCTTC,CASSGSVGTAAHNEQFF
TRBJ2-3,-,TRBD2,TRBV7-9,TGTGCCAGCAGCTCCCTGGGACTAGCGGGGCCCACAGATACGCAGTATTTT,CASSSLGLAGPTDTQYF
TRBJ2-1,-,TRBD2,TRBV2,TGTGCCAGCAGTAAGCGGGGCTTGCATCCGCATGAGCAGTTCTTC,CASSKRGLHPHEQFF
TRBJ1-1,-,TRBD1,TRBV19,TGTGCCAGTAGTTTCGACAGGGTCACTGAAGCTTTCTTT,CASSFDRVTEAFF
TRBJ1-6,-,-,TRBV9,TGTGCCAGCAGCGTAGGCGGGGGCCCCCTCCACTTT,CASSVGGGPLHF
TRBJ2-1,-,TRBD1,TRBV4-3,TGCGCCAGCAGCCAAGGGGACAGGGTAGAGGGCAATGAGCAGTTCTTC,CASSQGDRVEGNEQFF
TRBJ2-1,-,TRBD2,TRBV27,TGTGCCAGCAGTTTAAGACTAGCCCACAATGAGCAGTTCTTC,CASSLRLAHNEQFF
TRBJ1-2,few,TRBD1,TRBV18,TGTGCCAGCTCACCCGTGCCAGGGGGAAGCTATGGCTACACCTTC,CASSPVPGGSYGYTF
TRBJ2-7,-,TRBD1,TRBV5-5,TGTGCCAGCAGCTCCGCCGGGACAGGGGGAATGTACGAGCAGTACTTC,CASSSAGTGGMYEQYF
TRBJ1-1,-,-,TRBV6-6,TGTGCCAGCCGTTTCGAGAGTGCAACTGAAGCTTTCTTT,CASRFESATEAFF
TRBJ2-4,-,-,TRBV4-3,TGCGCCAGCAGCCAAGAGGCGGGAAACATTCAGTACTTC,CASSQEAGNIQYF
TRBJ1-4,once,TRBD1,TRBV28,TGTGCCAGCAGTTTACAGGGGGCAACTAATGAAAAACTGTTTTTT,CASSLQGATNEKLFF
TRBJ2-7,-,-,TRBV12-5,TGTGCTAGTGGTCTCCCCGACTCCACCGAGCAGTACTTC,CASGLPDSTEQYF
TRBJ2-2,-,-,TRBV2,TGTGCCAGCAGCGCCGGTGTGTTATGGGGGGAGCTGTTTTTT,CASSAGVLWGELFF
TRBJ1-1,-,TRBD1,TRBV15,TGTGCCACCAGCCTACAGGGGGCTGACTTCACTGAAGCTTTCTTT,CATSLQGADFTEAFF
TRBJ2-2,-,TRBD1,TRBV27,TGTGCCAGCAGTTTGGGACAGGTCACCGGGGAGCTGTTTTTT,CASSLGQVTGELFF
TRBJ1-3,-,-,TRBV9,TGTGCCAGCAGCGTAGACGGGGGGCCCGGAAACACCATATATTTT,CASSVDGGPGNTIYF
TRBJ1-1,once,-,TRBV28,TGTGCCAGCAGTTTAACCTGGGGGGAAAACACTGAAGCTTTCTTT,CASSLTWGENTEAFF
TRBJ1-2,-,-,TRBV15,TGTGCCACCAGCAGAGATATAGATAACTATGGCTACACCTTC,CATSRDIDNYGYTF
TRBJ1-4,-,-,TRBV27,TGTGCCAGCAGCCGACTCGCAACTAATGAAAAACTGTTTTTT,CASSRLATNEKLFF
TRBJ1-2,once,-,TRBV7-9,TGTGCCAGCAGCCAGACGGGACAACGGTTAATTGGCTACACCTTC,CASSQTGQRLIGYTF
TRBJ2-7,-,TRBD2,TRBV29-1,TGCAGCGTTGGGGTAGCGGGCTTCTCCTACGAGCAGTACTTC,CSVGVAGFSYEQYF
TRBJ1-2,-,-,TRBV5-1,TGCGCCAGCAGCTTCAGTCAGGGTCCTAACTATGGCTACACCTTC,CASSFSQGPNYGYTF
TRBJ2-3,-,-,TRBV5-8,TGTGCCAGCAGCGCTGACAGTAGCACAGATACGCAGTATTTT,CASSADSSTDTQYF
TRBJ1-2,-,-,TRBV27,TGTGCCAGCAGTCCTATAGGGAGGGGGGGCTACACCTTC,CASSPIGRGGYTF
TRBJ1-2,-,-,TRBV7-8,TGTGCCAGCAGCTTACTCTCTGGCTACACCTTC,CASSLLSGYTF
TRBJ2-2,-,TRBD2,TRBV7-6,TGTGCCAGCAGCTTAGGGTCGGCGGGAGCCGGGGAGCTGTTTTTT,CASSLGSAGAGELFF
TRBJ1-2,once,TRBD1,TRBV28,TGTGCCAGCAGTAGACAGGGTTCAATCCGCCTAATAGATGGCTACACCTTC,CASSRQGSIRLIDGYTF
TRBJ2-5,-,-,TRBV5-4,TGTGCCAGCAGCTCGCCCACTGTATATCCACAAGAGACCCAGTACTTC,CASSSPTVYPQETQYF
TRBJ2-7,-,-,TRBV4-1,TGCGCCAGCAGCCAAGACCGGGGGACAGCCTACGAGCAGTACTTC,CASSQDRGTAYEQYF
TRBJ1-3,-,-,TRBV10-2,TGCGCCAGCAGTGTTGGAGTTGGAAACACCATATATTTT,CASSVGVGNTIYF
TRBJ2-7,-,TRBD1,TRBV6-1,TGTGCCAGCAGTGATGGGGCCGGGACAGGTTCCTACGAGCAGTACTTC,CASSDGAGTGSYEQYF
TRBJ2-2,-,-,TRBV14,TGTGCCAGCAGCCGATCGGGGGTCACCGGGGAGCTGTTTTTT,CASSRSGVTGELFF
TRBJ2-3,-,-,TRBV5-1,TGCGCCAGCAGCTTGTTAGCAAGCGAAACAGATACGCAGTATTTT,CASSLLASETDTQYF
TRBJ2-3,once,TRBD2,TRBV7-2,TGTGCCAGCAGCTCAACGGGAGGAGATACGCAGTATTTT,CASSSTGGDTQYF
TRBJ1-2,-,-,TRBV7-9,TGTGCCAGCAGAGAATCCAGGGGAGATGGCTACACCTTC,CASRESRGDGYTF
TRBJ1-2,-,TRBD1,TRBV7-9,TGTGCCAGCAGCTTTAGCGACAGGGATTATGGCTACACCTTC,CASSFSDRDYGYTF